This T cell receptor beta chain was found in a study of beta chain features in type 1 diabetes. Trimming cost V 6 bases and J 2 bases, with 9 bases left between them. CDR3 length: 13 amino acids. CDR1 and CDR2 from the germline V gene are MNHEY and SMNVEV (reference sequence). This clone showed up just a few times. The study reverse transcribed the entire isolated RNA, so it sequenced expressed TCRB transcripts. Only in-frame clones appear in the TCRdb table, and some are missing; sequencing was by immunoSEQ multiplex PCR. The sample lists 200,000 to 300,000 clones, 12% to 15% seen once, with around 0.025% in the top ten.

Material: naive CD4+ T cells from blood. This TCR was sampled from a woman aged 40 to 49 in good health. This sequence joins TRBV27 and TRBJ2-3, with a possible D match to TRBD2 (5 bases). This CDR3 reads CASSPGNTDTQYF. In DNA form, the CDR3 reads TGTGCCAGCAGCCCCGGGAACACAGATACGCAGTATTTT.